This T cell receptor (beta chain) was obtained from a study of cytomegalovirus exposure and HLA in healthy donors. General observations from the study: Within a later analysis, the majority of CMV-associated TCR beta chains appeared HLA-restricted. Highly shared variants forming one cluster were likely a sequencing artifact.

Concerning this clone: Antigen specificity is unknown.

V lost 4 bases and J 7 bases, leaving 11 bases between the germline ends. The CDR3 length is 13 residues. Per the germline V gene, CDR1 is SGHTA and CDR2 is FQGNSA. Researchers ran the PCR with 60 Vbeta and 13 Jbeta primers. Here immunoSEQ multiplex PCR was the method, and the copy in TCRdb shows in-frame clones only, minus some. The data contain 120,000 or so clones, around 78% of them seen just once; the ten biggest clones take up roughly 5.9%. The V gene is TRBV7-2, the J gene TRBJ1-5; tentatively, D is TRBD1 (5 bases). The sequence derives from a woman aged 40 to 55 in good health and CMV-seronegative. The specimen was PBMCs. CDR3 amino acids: CASSSRRDQPQHF. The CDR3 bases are TGTGCCAGCAGCTCTAGGAGGGACCAGCCCCAGCATTTT.